Listed here are 7 T cell receptor beta chains from one sample, sequenced in a study of cytomegalovirus exposure and HLA in healthy donors. PCR was performed using 60 Vbeta and 13 Jbeta primers. Assay: immunoSEQ multiplex PCR; the TCRdb copy retains only in-frame clones and omits some. Of some 120,000 clones in the sample, roughly four fifths were seen once. The specimen was PBMCs. All receptors come from a woman aged 40 to 50 in good health and CMV-seronegative.

The rearrangement uses TRBV5-8 and TRBJ2-3; D might be TRBD2 (5 bases). Germline V lookup: CDR1 SGHTS, CDR2 YDEGEE. CDR3 length: 14 residues. V was clipped by 4 bases and J by 2 bases, with 11 bases between them. CDR3 residues: CASSLGIHTDTQYF. DNA of the CDR3: TGTGCCAGCAGCCTCGGGATTCACACAGATACGCAGTATTTT.

The table lists this clone with a count of one. The V call is TRBV6-1, the J call TRBJ2-7, with D perhaps matching TRBD1 (6 bases). The CDR3 totals 18 residues. The germline gives CDR1 MNHNS, CDR2 SASEGT. The V end lost 4 bases, the J end lost 3 bases, and 25 bases lay between the germline ends. CDR3 coding DNA: TGTGCCAGCAGTGTGAGGACAGCTCTATCGCAAAAATTCTACGAGCAGTACTTC. Its protein product is CASSVRTALSQKFYEQYF.

This chain connects TRBV5-1 to TRBJ2-1; 9 nucleotides match TRBD2. V lost 4 bases, J lost 6 bases, and 23 bases stayed unmatched. CDR1 SGHRS and CDR2 YFSETQ come from the germline V gene. CDR3 length equals 20 residues. CDR3 DNA sequence: TGCGCCAGCAGCCCGATGTTTTCGATGGTAGCGGGAGTTGGGGGCAATGAGCAGTTCTTC. Protein sequence: CASSPMFSMVAGVGGNEQFF. Combining the CDR3 with reference TRBV5-1 and TRBJ2-1 gives the whole variable domain KAGVTQTPRYLIKTRGQQVTLSCSPISGHRSVSWYQQTPGQGLQFLFEYFSETQRNKGNFPGRFSGRQFSNSRSEMNVSTLELGDSALYLCASSPMFSMVAGVGGNEQFFGPGTRLTVL.

Details on this clone: One end of the junction fails to match germline, which may point to a read error. The chain carries TRBV7-9 and TRBJ1-3, with D maybe TRBD1 (5 bases). Per the germline V gene, CDR1 is SEHNR and CDR2 is FQNEAQ (reference sequence). The CDR3 runs to 14 residues. The CDR3 nucleotides read TGTTCCAGCAGCTTGGGGGGTTCTGGAAACACCATATATTTT. Translation gives CSSSLGGSGNTIYF. Variable domain in full (rest from reference TRBV7-9 and TRBJ1-3): DTGVSQNPRHKITKRGQNVTFRCDPISEHNRLYWYRQTLGQGPEFLTYFQNEAQLEKSRLLSDRFSAERPKGSFSTLEIQRTEQGDSAMYLCSSSLGGSGNTIYFGEGSWLTVV.

This clone was detected a few times. This chain uses TRBV7-3 with TRBJ2-1; D is undetermined. The CDR3 is 16 amino acids. CDR1 is SGHTA and CDR2 is FQGTGA in the germline V gene. V was clipped by 2 bases and J by 0 bases, with 11 bases between them. The CDR3 nucleotides are TGTGCCAGCAGCTTACACGCAGTAAGCTCCTACAATGAGCAGTTCTTC. Translating it yields CASSLHAVSSYNEQFF.

The chain joins TRBV7-8 to TRBJ2-7, with TRBD1 as a possible D gene (6 bases). Germline V gene sequence: CDR1 SGHVS, CDR2 FQNEAQ. The CDR3 is 14 amino acids. V was shortened by 2 bases and J by 3 bases, with 11 bases between the two germline ends. The chain's CDR3 is CASSLSTGFYEQYF. CDR3 DNA sequence: TGTGCCAGCAGCTTATCTACAGGGTTCTACGAGCAGTACTTC. Using reference TRBV7-8 and TRBJ2-7 for the parts outside the CDR3, the full variable domain is GAGVSQSPRYKVAKRGQDVALRCDPISGHVSLFWYQQALGQGPEFLTYFQNEAQLDKSGLPSDRFFAERPEGSVSTLKIQRTQQEDSAVYLCASSLSTGFYEQYFGPGTRLTVT.

This clone was counted only a few times. The rearrangement uses TRBV9 and TRBJ2-3; D gene uncertain. V lost 0 bases and J lost 1, with 12 bases in between. Germline-derived CDR1 and CDR2 are SGDLS and YYNGEE. This CDR3 is built from 16 residues. Here the CDR3 reads CASSVAVSYGTDTQYF. DNA of the CDR3: TGTGCCAGCAGCGTAGCCGTAAGCTATGGCACAGATACGCAGTATTTT.